The 24 T cell receptor beta chains presented below share a single source sample, sequenced in a study of T cell responses to AZD1222 COVID-19 vaccine. Libraries were prepared by immunoSEQ multiplex PCR; TCRdb keeps only in-frame clonotypes and omits some of them. The repertoire holds about 150,000 clones, with 80% to 95% as singletons. The source material was peripheral blood, sampled on day 0 of AZD1222 vaccination. The receptor set was obtained from an adult in good health.

The J gene is TRBJ1-1, the V gene TRBV7-2, with 7 positions matching TRBD1. CDR1 is SGHTA, CDR2 FQGNSA, per germline. The CDR3 extends over 13 amino acids. V gave up 5 bases and J gave up 7 bases; unmatched junction bases: 7. CDR3 sequence reads: CASSAQGYGEAFF. CDR3 nucleotide sequence: TGTGCCAGCAGCGCACAGGGGTACGGTGAAGCTTTCTTT.

This clone was seen once. The chain recombines TRBV5-1 with TRBJ1-3, with a weak D call TRBD1 (5 bases). The V and J ends lost 0 bases and 3 bases respectively, with 10 bases between them. The CDR3 consists of 15 residues. CDR1 and CDR2 from the germline V gene are SGHRS and YFSETQ. CDR3 sequence reads: CASSLDGGGGNTIYF. In nucleotides, the CDR3 is TGCGCCAGCAGCTTGGATGGGGGTGGTGGAAACACCATATATTTT.

The chain employs TRBV2 and TRBJ2-1; D possibly corresponds to TRBD2 (6 bases). V lost 3 bases and J lost 5, with 14 bases in between. The CDR3 extends over 15 amino acids. CDR1 SNHLY and CDR2 FYNNEI come from the germline V gene. The CDR3 DNA reads TGTGCCAGCAGTGACTGGGCGGGGTCTGACAATGAGCAGTTCTTC. Encoded protein: CASSDWAGSDNEQFF.

The chain couples TRBV5-1 to TRBJ2-3; D is undetermined. The CDR3 runs 15 residues. The V and J ends lost 0 bases and 2 bases respectively, with 10 bases between them. Germline CDR1 is SGHRS and CDR2 is YFSETQ. The CDR3 DNA sequence: TGCGCCAGCAGCTTGGCGTCCAAAGACACAGATACGCAGTATTTT. It encodes CASSLASKDTDTQYF.

The chain has TRBV4-3 and TRBJ1-1; D not resolved. The CDR3 is 16 residues long. Germline lookup yields CDR1 LGHNA and CDR2 YSLEER. V dropped 0 bases and J dropped 1 base, with 12 bases sitting between them. CDR3: CASSQDRGSENTEAFF. The CDR3 bases are TGCGCCAGCAGCCAAGATCGAGGGTCAGAGAACACTGAAGCTTTCTTT.

The chain couples TRBV7-8 to TRBJ1-3; TRBD1 aligns across 8 bases. The CDR3 covers 17 residues. Germline trimming cut 0 bases from V and 0 bases from J; bases unmatched to any gene: 4. Germline lookup yields CDR1 SGHVS and CDR2 FQNEAQ. CDR3 sequence (DNA): TGTGCCAGCAGCTTAGCCTCAGGGGGCTACTCTGGAAACACCATATATTTT. It yields the protein CASSLASGGYSGNTIYF.

The genes are TRBV6-2 or TRBV6-3 and TRBJ2-1; D not resolved. Germline CDR1 MNHEY, CDR2 SVGEGT. The CDR3 spans 13 residues. Trimming removed 0 bases at V and 8 bases at J, with 8 bases between. CDR3 region: CASSYSPQDEQFF. Written as DNA, the CDR3 is TGTGCCAGCAGTTACTCGCCCCAAGATGAGCAGTTCTTC.

The chain couples TRBV7-9 to TRBJ2-5, with D perhaps assigned TRBD1 or TRBD2 (6 bases each). Germline loops: CDR1 SEHNR, CDR2 FQNEAQ (reference sequence). V lost 6 bases to trimming and J lost 5 bases, with 19 bases between them. The CDR3 is made up of 15 amino acids. The CDR3 here is CASSRTTGAGETQYF. CDR3 sequence (DNA): TGTGCCAGCAGTCGAACCACGGGGGCTGGCGAGACCCAGTACTTC.

The chain couples TRBV19 to TRBJ2-5; D is perhaps TRBD1 (7 bases). The CDR3 runs 15 residues. Germline V gene data show CDR1 as LNHDA and CDR2 as SQIVND (reference sequence). V was shortened by 3 bases and J by 4 bases, with 15 bases between the two germline ends. The CDR3 loop is CASSMIGQGGETQYF. In nucleotides, the CDR3 is TGTGCCAGTAGTATGATCGGCCAGGGGGGAGAGACCCAGTACTTC. Looking up the rest from reference TRBV19 and TRBJ2-5 gives the full variable domain: DGGITQSPKYLFRKEGQNVTLSCEQNLNHDAMYWYRQDPGQGLRLIYYSQIVNDFQKGDIAEGYSVSREKKESFPLTVTSAQKNPTAFYLCASSMIGQGGETQYFGPGTRLLVL.

V and J are TRBV2 and TRBJ1-6; TRBD1 matches at 10 bases. The CDR3 has 15 residues. Germline V CDR1 and CDR2: SNHLY, FYNNEI. J lost 8 bases, V lost 7 bases, and 8 bases had no gene match. As DNA, the CDR3 is TGTGCCAGCACCAAACGGACAGGGGGGGATTCACCCCTCCACTTT. It translates to CASTKRTGGDSPLHF.

This chain joins TRBV7-2 and TRBJ1-4; the D gene is possibly TRBD1 (5 bases). Trimming left V 6 bases short and J 3 bases short, with 11 bases between. This CDR3 has 14 residues. From germline, CDR1 is SGHTA and CDR2 FQGNSA. The CDR3 DNA reads as TGTGCCAGCAGAGCAGGGTATTCTAATGAAAAACTGTTTTTT. Its protein product is CASRAGYSNEKLFF.

The rearrangement links TRBV28 to TRBJ1-2; D is ambiguous. CDR3 length: 10 residues. Germline CDR1 MDHEN, CDR2 SYDVKM. Deletions cut 6 bases from V and 6 bases from J, with 5 bases between. CDR3 sequence: CASSSHGYTF. As DNA, the CDR3 is TGTGCCAGCAGCAGTCATGGCTACACCTTC.

The rearrangement uses TRBV5-1 and TRBJ2-1; TRBD1 is a possible D gene (6 bases). V was cut by 4 bases and J by 4 bases, with 15 bases left in between. This CDR3 is 15 amino acids long. CDR1 SGHRS and CDR2 YFSETQ come from the germline V gene. The DNA for the CDR3 is TGCGCCAGCAGCCACACAGGGTCGTTATACAATGAGCAGTTCTTC. Translating it yields CASSHTGSLYNEQFF.

This sequence joins TRBV30 and TRBJ2-1; TRBD1 matches 7 bases. This CDR3 has 11 residues. V shed 7 bases, J shed 6 bases, and the junction held 3 bases outside the gene matches. Per germline, CDR1 GTSNPN and CDR2 SVGIG (reference sequence). CDR3 sequence (DNA): TGTGCCTACGGGACAGCCAATGAGCAGTTCTTC. It is translated as CAYGTANEQFF. Full variable domain (rest looked up from reference TRBV30 and TRBJ2-1): SQTIHQWPATLVQPVGSPLSLECTVEGTSNPNLYWYRQAAGRGLQLLFYSVGIGQISSEVPQNLSASRPQDRQFILSSKKLLLSDSGFYLCAYGTANEQFFGPGTRLTVL.

CDR3 nucleotides: TGCAGCGTTGAAGGTGGGGAAACCCACTACGAGCAGTACTTC. It encodes CSVEGGETHYEQYF. This sequence joins TRBV29-1 and TRBJ2-7; D not certain. Trimming took 1 base from V and 3 from J, leaving 13 bases between them. The germline gives CDR1 SQVTM, CDR2 ANQGSEA. This CDR3 has 14 amino acids.

The genes are TRBV6-2 or TRBV6-3 and TRBJ2-5, with a weak D call TRBD1 (5 bases). Germline CDR1 MNHEY, CDR2 SVGEGT. The CDR3 runs to 18 residues. V was clipped by 0 bases and J by 1 base, with 18 bases between them. CDR3 loop: CASSYSPLGASGQETQYF. DNA for the CDR3: TGTGCCAGCAGTTACTCGCCTTTAGGGGCTTCCGGCCAAGAGACCCAGTACTTC.

The rearrangement links TRBV19 to TRBJ1-5; 10 bases agree with TRBD1. This CDR3 is 14 amino acids long. Germline V gene data show CDR1 as LNHDA and CDR2 as SQIVND (reference sequence). With 5 bases clipped from V and 6 bases from J, the junction kept 4 bases outside the gene matches. The CDR3 coding sequence is TGTGCCAGTAGTCCAGGGGACAGGGGTCAGCCCCAGCATTTT. It yields the protein CASSPGDRGQPQHF.

The genes are TRBV7-2 and TRBJ1-2; D may be TRBD1 (6 bases). This CDR3 contains 13 residues. Germline-derived CDR1 and CDR2 are SGHTA and FQGNSA. Deletions cut 1 base from V and 7 bases from J, with 10 bases between. CDR3 region: CASSLEGEGGYTF. The CDR3 nucleotides are TGTGCCAGCAGCTTAGAGGGGGAGGGTGGCTACACCTTC. Full variable domain (remainder filled in from reference TRBV7-2 and TRBJ1-2): GAGVSQSPSNKVTEKGKDVELRCDPISGHTALYWYRQSLGQGLEFLIYFQGNSAPDKSGLPSDRFSAERTGGSVSTLTIQRTQQEDSAVYLCASSLEGEGGYTFGSGTRLTVV.

The J gene is TRBJ1-5, the V gene TRBV30, with no clear D. CDR1 and CDR2 (germline): GTSNPN, SVGIG (reference sequence). The CDR3 sequence is 13 residues long. V lost 3 bases to trimming and J lost 6 bases, with 12 bases between them. The CDR3 bases are TGTGCCTGGAGCCAAGGAGGATCTCAGCCCCAGCATTTT. Amino acid sequence: CAWSQGGSQPQHF. Supplemented by reference TRBV30 and TRBJ1-5, the full variable domain reads SQTIHQWPATLVQPVGSPLSLECTVEGTSNPNLYWYRQAAGRGLQLLFYSVGIGQISSEVPQNLSASRPQDRQFILSSKKLLLSDSGFYLCAWSQGGSQPQHFGDGTRLSIL.

V is TRBV7-8 and J is TRBJ2-7; 11 positions match TRBD2. The trim removed 5 bases at V and 0 bases at J, leaving 9 bases unmatched. The CDR3 consists of 17 residues. Germline V gene sequence: CDR1 SGHVS, CDR2 FQNEAQ. The CDR3 nucleotides are TGTGCCAGCAGCCCCAGCATACTAGCGGGGGCCTCCTACGAGCAGTACTTC. It yields the protein CASSPSILAGASYEQYF.

This chain links TRBV9 with TRBJ2-7; no firm D call. The germline V and J ends were trimmed by 0 bases and 4 bases, with 8 bases remaining between them. Germline V gives CDR1 SGDLS, CDR2 YYNGEE. The CDR3 contains 13 residues. This CDR3 is CASSVGVFYEQYF. The CDR3 DNA reads as TGTGCCAGCAGCGTAGGTGTTTTTTACGAGCAGTACTTC.

This clone was recorded once. The chain couples TRBV19 to TRBJ1-6, with a possible D match to TRBD1 (6 bases). The CDR3 totals 17 residues. V was pared by 3 bases and J by 8 bases, with 20 bases between. The V gene's germline CDR1 is LNHDA and CDR2 SQIVND (reference sequence). DNA for the CDR3: TGTGCCAGTAGTATGTGGGGCAGGGGTATATTTGATTCACCCCTCCACTTT. It specifies CASSMWGRGIFDSPLHF.

The CDR3 reads CASSRTSGNSNTQYF. The CDR3 DNA reads as TGTGCCAGCAGCCGGACTAGCGGGAACTCCAATACGCAGTATTTT. The chain has TRBV5-6 and TRBJ2-3, with TRBD2 matching 12 bases. The length of the CDR3 is 15 residues. Germline values: CDR1 SGHDT, CDR2 YYEEEE. The V and J ends lost 4 bases and 7 bases, in that order; junction bases with no gene match: 7.

This chain links TRBV28 with TRBJ1-4; 8 nucleotides match TRBD1. Looked up from germline, CDR1 is MDHEN and CDR2 is SYDVKM. The J segment lost 4 bases and the V segment lost 6 bases, leaving 10 bases of the junction unmatched. The CDR3 sequence is 16 residues long. The CDR3 bases are TGTGCCAGCAGGGGCTATCCGGGACAGGATAATGAAAAACTGTTTTTT. It translates to CASRGYPGQDNEKLFF.